The 8 T cell receptor beta chains presented below share a single source sample, sequenced in a study of CD4 T cells in relation to SARS-CoV-2 and coronaviruses. The unexposed donors gave CD4+ T cells in about 2011-2019, prior to COVID-19. The cells were cultured for about ten days before CD4+ T cells were isolated. Generated by immunoSEQ multiplex PCR, the TCRdb table keeps only in-frame clones and is missing some. The profile covers 25,000 to 30,000 clones, with 60% to 80% appearing a single time and roughly 23% taken by the ten largest. These receptors' targets are unknown. Sequenced sample: CD4+ T cells from PBMCs, cultured in vitro. These receptors were collected from a human donor in good health.

The V and J genes are TRBV6-5 and TRBJ2-5, with 11 bases that match TRBD1. In germline, CDR1 is MNHEY, CDR2 SVGAGI. J lost 6 bases, V lost 5 bases, and 5 bases had no gene match. The CDR3 is 14 residues long. The CDR3 nucleotides are TGTGCCAGCAGTCTGGACAGGGGGCGCCAGACCCAGTACTTC. It codes for CASSLDRGRQTQYF.

This clone was detected a few times. The J gene is TRBJ1-3, the V gene TRBV5-1; TRBD1 matches at 9 bases. Losses at the gene ends were 4 bases for V and 2 bases for J; bases not matched to a gene: 13. This CDR3 region has 18 residues. From germline, CDR1 is SGHRS and CDR2 YFSETQ. DNA for the CDR3: TGCGCCAGCAGCCGAGGACAGGGGTCGGAGAACACTGGAAACACCATATATTTT. Translation: CASSRGQGSENTGNTIYF.

This chain connects TRBV19 to TRBJ2-7; D gene ambiguous. V lost 5 bases and J 6 bases, leaving 11 bases between the germline ends. In germline, CDR1 is LNHDA, CDR2 SQIVND (reference sequence). This CDR3 contains 12 residues. The CDR3: CASSFSFGEQYF. As DNA, the CDR3 is TGTGCCAGTAGTTTTAGTTTCGGCGAGCAGTACTTC. Full variable domain (missing parts from reference TRBV19 and TRBJ2-7): DGGITQSPKYLFRKEGQNVTLSCEQNLNHDAMYWYRQDPGQGLRLIYYSQIVNDFQKGDIAEGYSVSREKKESFPLTVTSAQKNPTAFYLCASSFSFGEQYFGPGTRLTVT.

The chain's CDR3 is CASSLATSGRPDTQYF. Here the CDR3 DNA reads TGTGCCAGCAGCCTTGCGACTAGCGGGAGGCCAGATACGCAGTATTTT. This chain uses TRBV3-1 (or the pseudogene TRBV3-2) with TRBJ2-3, with 13 bases aligning to TRBD2. Germline V gene sequence: CDR1 LGHDT, CDR2 YNNKEL (reference sequence). The V and J ends lost 4 bases and 4 bases, in that order; junction bases with no gene match: 5. This CDR3 has 16 residues.

This clone was seen once. CDR3: CAGRSGGSYEQYF. Written as DNA, the CDR3 is TGTGCTGGCCGGTCAGGGGGGTCCTACGAGCAGTACTTC. The V call is TRBV28, the J call TRBJ2-7, with D perhaps matching TRBD1 (7 bases). CDR1 and CDR2 from the germline V gene are MDHEN and SYDVKM. CDR3 length: 13 amino acids.

This rearrangement joins TRBV19 to TRBJ1-4, with TRBD1 matching over 7 bases. V shed 7 bases and J 8 bases; nucleotides not matched to a gene: 7. Germline V gene sequence: CDR1 LNHDA, CDR2 SQIVND (reference sequence). This CDR3 is built from 13 residues. The chain's CDR3 is CASMTGTREKLFF. Here the CDR3 DNA reads TGTGCCAGTATGACAGGGACAAGGGAAAAACTGTTTTTT.

The J gene is TRBJ2-3, the V gene TRBV4-1; tentatively, D is TRBD2 (6 bases). Per germline, CDR1 MGHRA and CDR2 YSYEKL. The V end was cut by 2 bases, the J end by 5 bases, with 11 bases between. The CDR3 runs 14 residues. CDR3 bases: TGCGCCAGCAGCCAAAGGCCGGGGGAAGATACGCAGTATTTT. Its translation: CASSQRPGEDTQYF.

The chain carries TRBV7-9 and TRBJ2-5; no reliable D call. The V and J ends lost 5 bases and 4 bases respectively, with 11 bases between them. The CDR3 loop spans 13 amino acids. The V gene's germline CDR1 is SEHNR and CDR2 FQNEAQ (reference sequence). CDR3 amino acids: CASSPTTPETQYF. For the CDR3, the DNA is TGTGCCAGCAGCCCCACTACCCCAGAGACCCAGTACTTC.